Following are 10 T cell receptor beta chains from one sample sequenced in a study of cytomegalovirus exposure and HLA in healthy donors. Profiled with immunoSEQ multiplex PCR; TCRdb holds only in-frame clones, not every one. Of about 64,000 clones in the sample, roughly 94% were seen once. The sample was PBMCs. These receptors all come from a woman between 18 and 30 years old in good health and CMV-seropositive.

The chain is built from TRBV6-1 and TRBJ1-2, with D possibly TRBD1 on 5 matching bases. V was shortened by 5 bases and J by 6 bases, with 13 bases between the two germline ends. The CDR3 runs 13 residues. CDR1 and CDR2 (germline): MNHNS, SASEGT. Here the CDR3 reads CASSYGRADGYTF. CDR3 in DNA: TGTGCCAGCAGTTATGGCAGGGCAGATGGCTACACCTTC.

V gene TRBV27 combines with J gene TRBJ2-7; 9 nucleotides match TRBD2. The CDR3 spans 16 residues. Trimming took 4 bases from V and 8 from J; bases not matched to a gene: 15. The germline V gene has CDR1 MNHEY and CDR2 SMNVEV (reference sequence). CDR3 bases: TGTGCCAGCAGTTACAAGGCGACGCGGGAGGGACTTAAGCAGTACTTC. Translating gives CASSYKATREGLKQYF.

The chain combines TRBV5-1 with TRBJ2-5; perhaps TRBD1 as D (5 bases). CDR3 length equals 13 residues. Trimming removed 4 bases from V and 9 bases from J, with 16 bases in between. CDR1 is SGHRS and CDR2 is YFSETQ in the germline V gene. The CDR3 region is CASSENLQVPQYF. CDR3 DNA: TGCGCCAGCAGCGAGAACCTACAGGTTCCCCAGTACTTC.

This chain links TRBV7-2 with TRBJ1-5, with 8 bases aligning to TRBD1. Germline-derived CDR1 and CDR2 are SGHTA and FQGNSA. J gave up 1 base and V 6 bases, and 5 bases lay outside the gene matches. The CDR3 consists of 15 residues. CDR3 nucleotide sequence: TGTGCCAGCAGTCTACAGGGGGGAAGCAATCAGCCCCAGCATTTT. Amino acids: CASSLQGGSNQPQHF.

The chain links TRBV30 to TRBJ2-3; 10 bases line up with TRBD2. V gave up 5 bases and J gave up 6 bases; unmatched junction bases: 11. This CDR3 has 15 residues. Germline CDR1 and CDR2: GTSNPN and SVGIG (reference sequence). The CDR3 region is CAWFPIAGGSDTQYF. The CDR3 region has the DNA TGTGCCTGGTTCCCAATAGCGGGAGGATCCGATACGCAGTATTTT. Full variable domain (rest looked up from reference TRBV30 and TRBJ2-3): SQTIHQWPATLVQPVGSPLSLECTVEGTSNPNLYWYRQAAGRGLQLLFYSVGIGQISSEVPQNLSASRPQDRQFILSSKKLLLSDSGFYLCAWFPIAGGSDTQYFGPGTRLTVL.

V usage is TRBV6-1 and J usage is TRBJ2-3, with D perhaps matching TRBD2 (6 bases). The V and J ends lost 8 bases and 2 bases respectively, with 8 bases between them. Germline assignment: CDR1 MNHNS and CDR2 SASEGT. This CDR3 contains 12 residues. CDR3 amino acids: CASGGATDTQYF. DNA for the CDR3: TGTGCCAGCGGCGGGGCCACAGATACGCAGTATTTT.

The chain joins TRBV5-1 to TRBJ2-1; TRBD2 agrees at 12 bases. V shed 3 bases and J 0 bases; nucleotides not matched to a gene: 7. Germline loops: CDR1 SGHRS, CDR2 YFSETQ. This CDR3 has 18 residues. CDR3: CASSSLAGGDFSYNEQFF. Written as DNA, the CDR3 is TGCGCCAGCAGCTCACTAGCGGGGGGCGATTTCTCCTACAATGAGCAGTTCTTC.

Only a few counts were recorded for this clone. This chain connects TRBV19 to TRBJ2-7, with 8 positions matching TRBD1. This CDR3 is 15 amino acids long. Trimming cost V 5 bases and J 2 bases; bases outside gene matches: 8. Germline lookup yields CDR1 LNHDA and CDR2 SQIVND (reference sequence). The CDR3 reads CASSEPGQAPYEQYF. The CDR3 nucleotides read TGTGCCAGTAGTGAACCGGGACAGGCACCCTACGAGCAGTACTTC.

The V gene is TRBV19, the J gene TRBJ1-4; tentative D call: TRBD1 (6 bases). CDR3 length: 11 amino acids. Germline-derived CDR1 and CDR2 are LNHDA and SQIVND (reference sequence). V was trimmed by 1 base and J by 16 bases, leaving 10 bases between them. Here the CDR3 DNA reads TGTGCCAGTAGTATAGGGACAGTATGGTTTTTT. Translating gives CASSIGTVWFF.

This chain joins TRBV9 and TRBJ2-5; maybe TRBD1 (6 bases). The CDR3 is 14 amino acids. The V gene's germline CDR1 is SGDLS and CDR2 YYNGEE. The V end lost 4 bases, the J end lost 4 bases, and 14 bases lay between the germline ends. In DNA form, the CDR3 reads TGTGCCAGCAGCCCCCCAGGGGAAACAGAGACCCAGTACTTC. Translating it yields CASSPPGETETQYF.